The TCR beta chain described here comes from a study of cytomegalovirus exposure and HLA in healthy donors listed by TCRdb under 2017. As for the study more broadly: According to an earlier analysis of a few hundred of the donors, about 179 million T cells yielded roughly 100 million unique TCR beta sequences and 276 Gb of sequence data. Genome-wide SNP genotypes for about 60% of the roughly 700 donors were used in a later genetic analysis, which treated that subset as a discovery cohort. The study profiled the T cell repertoires of about 640 subjects by immunosequencing and related them to cytomegalovirus serostatus. Among around 400 genotyped donors of the cohort, an average of about 240,000 unique TCR beta nucleotide sequences were sequenced per donor, roughly a sixth of them non-productive. Donor age, sex, ethnicity and CMV serostatus were compiled together with the repertoire data. An early release covering some 640 HLA-typed donors comprised about 290 gigabases of sequencing data and roughly 85 million unique TCR sequences. An earlier analysis of around 540 of the donors applied high-throughput TCR beta sequencing to assess whether each TCR beta V gene segment acted as functional or pseudogenic. Among the approximately 430 genotyped donors, around 81% belonged to the genetic ancestry cluster associated with self-reported Caucasian donors. The study aimed to test whether signatures of past pathogen exposure could be identified by cataloging public T cell receptors. Typing coverage varied by locus: roughly 620-640 donors for A, B, C, DRB1 and DQB1; approximately 500 for DQA1; nearly 610 for DPA1; around 490 for DPB1. A later analysis re-examined previously published TCR beta repertoires from over 500 donors and added high-resolution HLA genotyping to investigate patterns of TCR occurrence. The study combined high-throughput TCR immunosequencing, statistical association of individual TCRs with disease status, and machine learning to predict cytomegalovirus infection status. All discovery cohort repertoires had been generated using a single sequencing platform. A separate validation cohort of approximately 130 different subjects was used in addition to the roughly 700-subject first cohort. In the later analysis, no new phenotypic data were used to find candidate immune exposures; instead, reliance was placed on TCR beta sequences and their occurrence across donors. Roughly 5 DR-DQ haplotypes were treated as single units for association and clustering because of strong linkage in the cohort. Both class I and class II loci were covered by HLA typing, at four-digit resolution.

V is cut by 3 bases and J by 4 bases, and the space between the germline ends is 18 bases. According to the germline V gene, CDR1 reads MDHEN and CDR2 reads SYDVKM. The CDR3 spans 17 residues, from the cysteine through the phenylalanine. Just the 51-base CDR3 DNA is kept, in frame starting at base 1. The library was prepared using the immunoSEQ multiplex PCR assay. A mixture of 60 forward primers for TCR Vbeta segments and 13 reverse primers for TCR Jbeta segments was used in the multiplex PCR. A multiplex PCR assay on genomic DNA amplified the CDR3 region of rearranged TCR beta genes. The amplified TCR beta libraries were sequenced on the Illumina HiSeq System as 87-base-pair reads. The published analysis was carried out like this. In a later analysis, tens of millions of unique TCR beta chains were counted across the roughly 670 repertoires, and around 11 million of these chains were shared by at least two donors. Raw reads were error-corrected and collapsed into unique sequences with a nearest-neighbor algorithm that merged closely related sequences to remove PCR and sequencing errors. To assign V, D and J gene segments, CDR3 sequences were aligned to IMGT reference sequences. For a sequence to be retained, a match of at least six nucleotides to both a V gene segment and a J gene segment was required. Rearrangements were classified as productive when the CDR3 lacked stop codons and remained in frame with V and J, and all other rearrangements were classified as non-productive. Following IMGT convention, CDR3 was defined as the stretch from the second conserved V-encoded cysteine up to the conserved J-encoded phenylalanine. Sequences without an unambiguous match to a single V gene segment were excluded from the earlier analysis of 500 to 700 of the donors. In an earlier analysis of some 590 of the donors, V segments were called functional above 56.7% productive rearrangements and were called segregating when the between-donor standard deviation exceeded 5%. To diagnose cytomegalovirus status from the catalog of TCR beta chain sequences, a statistical classification framework was built. In a later analysis, TCR nucleotide sequences were compared against IMGT/GENE-DB human TR gene sequences so that V and J genes could be assigned. The TCRdist pipeline was used in a later analysis to assign CDR3 sequences and most-parsimonious VDJ recombination scenarios. In a later analysis, every TCR beta chain was defined by the combination of its CDR3 amino acid sequence and its V-gene family, and reads without a unique V-gene family were dropped. In a later analysis, 450 to 600 highly shared, low-generation-probability nucleotide sequences were removed to address suspected cross-contamination and a sequencing artifact. For each public chain, a later analysis derived a clonal expansion index from normalized ranks of inferred template counts within each repertoire. Generation probabilities in a later analysis came from a VDJ recombination model fitted to out-of-frame rearrangements, and those results were checked against IGoR. In a later analysis, hypergeometric tests were used to score TCR-TCR, TCR-HLA and TCR-CMV co-occurrence, with a repertoire-size bias correction applied to TCR pairs. To estimate false discovery rates, a later analysis permuted the HLA or CMV assignments 20 times. In a later analysis, co-occurring TCRs were grouped using DBSCAN, and TCRdist sequence similarity was added for clustering within HLA-allele-positive subsets. For co-occurrence clustering, repertoires with fewer than 30,000 or more than 120,000 public chains were excluded, along with roughly five repertoires with anomalous nucleotide sharing. Not all clones reach the TCRdb copy of this immuneACCESS table, which keeps in-frame sequences only. Checked studies attribute under half of the gap to unresolved V genes and leave the rest unexplained. The D gene and trimming were derived from the DNA, and the V and J assignments and clone size from that table. The sample has about 95,000 clones on record, just under 70% of them singletons. More than 13% of the sample belongs to the ten largest clones.

In total, just over 650 healthy bone marrow donors made up the cohort. At the time of sampling, all cohort members were nominally healthy, though unrecorded immune exposures were likely present. The donor tested CMV seropositive, placing the donor among the approximately 290 seropositive members of the cohort. Every donor gave a peripheral blood sample, and the peripheral blood mononuclear cells from that sample were used for TCR beta sequencing. The Qiagen DNeasy Blood Extraction Kit was used to extract genomic DNA from the blood cell samples. Overall study results and their limits: Compared with the roughly 670-donor mean, donors in an Asian-associated ancestry cluster had fewer N-insertions in productive TCRs, according to a later genetic analysis. In a later analysis, around 17,000 TCR beta sequences were associated with specific HLA alleles at a false discovery rate of 0.05. In a later analysis, most CMV-associated TCR beta chains were found to appear HLA-restricted, with HLA associations seemingly driven largely by CMV exposure. According to a later analysis, TCR association rates differed among HLA loci, with DRB1 alleles showing the most associated TCRs and HLA-C alleles showing the fewest. A cluster of highly shared sequence variants was judged likely to be a technical artifact of the sequencing pipeline. Correlated functional status among segregating V segments might be attributable to linkage disequilibrium, but an unknown experimental factor could not be ruled out. Across donors, most TCR sequences were observed very rarely, whereas some public TCRs were present in many individuals. The authors suggested that the approach could potentially be generalized to other disease states and immunological phenotypes. In the study, some 160 TCR beta chains were listed as associated with cytomegalovirus. Assigning TCR associations to individual alleles was difficult when HLA alleles, especially DR and DQ, strongly co-occurred. Because counts were too low, around 18 rarely observed V segments, including chromosome 9 orphons, were left out of the earlier analysis of over 550 of the donors. Some IMGT-functional V segments, including TRBV6-2 and TRBV6-3, could not be told apart with the 87-base-pair reads, so those segments were excluded. In a later analysis, several top co-occurrence clusters were reported to appear linked to parvovirus B19, influenza, CMV and Epstein-Barr virus. This cohort had only TCR beta chains sequenced, and the lack of alpha or paired-chain data limited which features could be detected. The classifier was reported to diagnose cytomegalovirus status with high specificity and sensitivity in both the original and validation cohorts. Three of the identified cytomegalovirus-associated TCR beta chains were confirmed in vitro to be specific for cytomegalovirus antigens. Compared with equally common non-associated chains, HLA-associated TCR beta chains in a later analysis were more clonally expanded and had lower generation probabilities. CMV serostatus was the only immune exposure information available for the cohort. Sequencing depth was assumed to be roughly uniform across donors in the presence/absence analyses, though that assumption may not hold. A further reported finding was that TCR beta sequences accurately predicted the HLA-A and HLA-B alleles for most subjects in the first cohort. Because HLA typing was missing for some donors at each locus, association tests included only the typed subset. V-gene and J-gene trimming of TCR beta chains was associated with a missense DCLRE1C variant in a later genetic analysis, and the association was replicated in an independent cohort. In an earlier analysis of under 600 of the donors, most TCR beta V segments were observed in productive rearrangements about 87% or about 30% of the time, broadly matching IMGT annotations.

Points on this clone: Its specific antigen is unknown. Per-base quality was not reported, and no clone a single base away is much larger than it.

This receptor chain uses TRBV28 and TRBJ1-4; matching of 5 bases hints at TRBD1 as the D gene. The TCR was taken from a woman aged 50 to 60 in good health and CMV-seropositive. Input material: PBMCs. The DNA reads TGTGCCAGCAGTTTGGAGGGCTGGGGGAGGGATAATGAAAAACTGTTTTTT. Its protein reads: CASSLEGWGRDNEKLFF.